This T cell receptor (beta chain) was recorded in a study of cytomegalovirus exposure and HLA in healthy donors. At the level of the study: The use of the same platform for the roughly 110 validation repertoires and the roughly 730 first-cohort repertoires was reported by a later analysis.

Trimming removed 3 bases from V and 6 bases from J; junction bases left unmatched: 9. The CDR3 spans 15 residues. Per the germline V gene, CDR1 is SQVTM and CDR2 is ANQGSEA. The donors were part of the validation cohort of 100 to 150 subjects. That cohort was separate from the first cohort, which comprised 666 subjects. Profiling relied on immunoSEQ multiplex PCR, and the TCRdb table lists in-frame clones only, not all of them. This table holds 90,000 to 120,000 clones, more than 90% found once. As concerns this clone: The antigen is not known.

Study-wide results and caveats: A list of around 160 TCR beta chains associated with cytomegalovirus was given. The classifier reportedly diagnosed cytomegalovirus status with high sensitivity and specificity.

The clonotype originates from a woman under 30 in good health and CMV-seronegative. The chain recombines TRBV29-1 with TRBJ2-2, with TRBD1 identical over 8 bases. Sequencing was done on a sample of PBMCs. CDR3 DNA: TGCAGCGTTGAGGTTGCGGACAGGGAGGCCGGGGAGCTGTTTTTT. This codes for CSVEVADREAGELFF.